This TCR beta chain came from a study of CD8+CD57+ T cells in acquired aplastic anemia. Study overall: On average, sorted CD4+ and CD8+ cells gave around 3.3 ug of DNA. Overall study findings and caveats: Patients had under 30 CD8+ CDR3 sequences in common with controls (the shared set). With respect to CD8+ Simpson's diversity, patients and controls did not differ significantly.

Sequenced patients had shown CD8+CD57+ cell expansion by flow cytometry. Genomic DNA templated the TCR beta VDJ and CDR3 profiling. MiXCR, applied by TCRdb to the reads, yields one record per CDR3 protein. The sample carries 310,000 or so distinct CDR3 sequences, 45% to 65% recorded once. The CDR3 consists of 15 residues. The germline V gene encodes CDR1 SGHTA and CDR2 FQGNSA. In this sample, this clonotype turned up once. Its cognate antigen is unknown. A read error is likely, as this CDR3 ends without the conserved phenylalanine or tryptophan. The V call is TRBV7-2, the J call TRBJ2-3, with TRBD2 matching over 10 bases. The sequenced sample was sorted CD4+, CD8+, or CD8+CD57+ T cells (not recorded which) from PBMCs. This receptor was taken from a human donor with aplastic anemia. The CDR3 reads CASSLWTSGTDTQYV. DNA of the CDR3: TGTGCCAGCAGCCTCTGGACTAGCGGCACGGATACGCAGTATGTT.